A single sample gave rise to the 26 T cell receptor beta chains below, sequenced in a study of tumor-infiltrating lymphocytes in primary liver carcinoma. Unsorted whole blood supplied the blood RNA, and germline DNA was isolated too. Using a constant-region primer together with ProtoScript II reverse transcriptase, TCR beta cDNA was made from around 500 ng of total RNA. Three nested multiplex PCR rounds of slightly modified ARM-PCR generated TCR beta libraries. TRBV1-TRBV30 forward and Cbeta reverse primers drove the first two approximately 11-cycle rounds. TCRdb used MiXCR to reprocess the multiplex PCR reads, holding one entry per CDR3 protein. The profile shows a few hundred thousand distinct CDR3 sequences, around three fifths of them singletons. Material: peripheral blood. These receptors all stem from a woman in her twenties or thirties with primary liver carcinoma and hepatitis B virus infection.

Details on this clonotype: The junction and the germline gene differ at one end; a read error may be behind it. CDR3 loop: CANSPSSYEQYF. CDR3 nucleotides: TGCGCCAACAGCCCGAGCTCCTACGAGCAGTACTTC. The chain joins TRBV4-1 to TRBJ2-7, with D uncertain. Germline V gives CDR1 MGHRA, CDR2 YSYEKL. The CDR3 spans 12 residues.

On this clonotype: Because it lacks the conserved phenylalanine or tryptophan at the end, this CDR3 is likely a read error. The V call is TRBV14, the J call TRBJ2-5; perhaps TRBD2 as D (5 bases). The CDR3 runs 15 residues. Germline V gives CDR1 SGHDN, CDR2 FVKESK. Between the trimmed V and J ends, which lost 0 bases and 5 bases, there was a span of 13 bases. CDR3 in amino acids: CASSQDAGGRETQYL. DNA for the CDR3: TGTGCCAGCAGCCAAGATGCGGGCGGACGGGAGACCCAGTACTTA.

The J gene is TRBJ1-5, the V gene TRBV6-6, with a tentative D call TRBD1 (8 bases). The better agreement between TRBJ2-3 and the DNA end casts doubt on the J call. CDR1 is MNHNY and CDR2 is SVGAGI in the germline V gene (reference sequence). The CDR3 spans 16 residues. CDR3 sequence reads: CASSLDRGGPDQPQYF. CDR3 DNA: TGTGCCAGCAGCCTTGACAGGGGAGGGCCGGACCAGCCCCAGTATTTT.

V gene TRBV12-3 or TRBV12-4 combines with J gene TRBJ2-5; 7 positions agree with TRBD2. The CDR3 contains 15 residues. The V segment lost 5 bases and the J segment 9 bases; nucleotides outside the gene matches: 15. CDR3 sequence reads: CASSLRVAGPEAQYF. CDR3 nucleotides: TGTGCCAGCAGTCTGAGAGTAGCGGGTCCGGAGGCCCAGTACTTC.

As for this clonotype: This may be a read error, as it is one base from a much larger clone. The final CDR3 position lacks the conserved phenylalanine or tryptophan, pointing to a likely read error. J is TRBJ2-2 and V is TRBV12-3 or TRBV12-4; D gene uncertain. The V end was cut by 3 bases, the J end by 5 bases, with 10 bases between. CDR3 length: 14 residues. The CDR3: CASSFLHPTGELFL. The CDR3 nucleotides read TGTGCCAGCAGTTTTCTCCATCCTACCGGGGAGCTGTTTCTT.

To note about this clonotype: One end of the junction fails to match germline, which may point to a read error. This chain connects TRBV29-1 to TRBJ2-5, with D perhaps assigned TRBD1 or TRBD2 (5 bases each). CDR1 is SQVTM, CDR2 ANQGSEA, per germline. The CDR3 runs 15 residues. As DNA, the CDR3 is TGTGGCGTTGAAACCGGAAGGGGAGTGAGGGAGACCCAGCACTTC. Translated: CGVETGRGVRETQHF.

This clonotype was observed once. Compared with germline, one end of the junction differs, possibly owing to a read error. The chain joins TRBV4-1 to TRBJ2-7; 7 bases match TRBD1. Per the germline V gene, CDR1 is MGHRA and CDR2 is YSYEKL. This CDR3 comprises 13 residues. The CDR3 DNA sequence: TGTGCCAGCAGCCAAGATCAAGGGGGCGACCAGTACTTC. Its protein is CASSQDQGGDQYF.

On this clonotype: Sequence at one end of the junction differs from germline and may be a read error. CDR3 nucleotide sequence: TGTGTCAGCAGCTCCCCCCGACTAGCGCTTGGGGCCAACCTCCTGACTTTC. Translating gives CVSSSPRLALGANLLTF. The rearrangement links TRBV11-2 to TRBJ2-6; the match to TRBD2 covers 8 bases. This CDR3 is 17 amino acids long. Per the germline V gene, CDR1 is SGHAT and CDR2 is FQNNGV.

Note on this clonotype: The junction departs from the called germline gene at one end, perhaps through a read error. V is TRBV11-2 and J is TRBJ2-7, with 11 nucleotides matching TRBD2. This CDR3 contains 15 residues. Germline CDR1 reads SGHAT; CDR2 reads FQNNGV. CDR3 DNA: TGTACCAGCAGCTTCACTAGCGGGGGTTCCTACGACCAGTACTTC. This gives the protein CTSSFTSGGSYDQYF.

This clonotype came up many times. The rearrangement joins TRBV6-5 to TRBJ1-1; tentatively, D is TRBD1 (5 bases). Trimming pared 5 bases from V and 5 bases from J, leaving 9 bases between. Germline loops: CDR1 MNHEY, CDR2 SVGAGI. The CDR3 covers 12 residues. CDR3 coding DNA: TGTGCCAGCAGTCCGGGACCTACTGAAGCTTTCTTT. This gives the protein CASSPGPTEAFF.

V is TRBV4-3 and J is TRBJ2-1; 8 nucleotides agree with TRBD2. CDR1 is LGHNA, CDR2 YSLEER, per germline. This CDR3 has 22 residues. Trimming at V came to 0 bases and at J to 8 bases, leaving 27 bases not matched to a gene. The CDR3 reads CASSQEGQGQGLGAKYIDEQFF. CDR3 nucleotides: TGCGCCAGCAGCCAAGAGGGACAAGGCCAGGGACTAGGGGCGAAATACATCGATGAGCAGTTCTTC.

In the case of this clonotype: One end of the junction is discordant with germline, which a read error may explain. The CDR3 DNA is TGTGCCAGCAACTTGGGACTAGCGGAAAACATTCAGTACTTC. Encoded protein: CASNLGLAENIQYF. This chain links TRBV5-4 with TRBJ2-4; 11 bases are a match to TRBD2. CDR1 is SGHNT, CDR2 YYREEE, per germline (reference sequence). The CDR3 has 14 residues.

This clonotype was recorded only once. This sequence may be a read error, since a much larger clone differs from it by one base. This chain links TRBV29-1 with TRBJ1-1, with D unresolved. CDR1 SQVTM and CDR2 ANQGSEA come from the germline V gene. Trimming left V 6 bases short and J 3 bases short, with 14 bases between. CDR3 length equals 13 residues. The CDR3 is CSVDRKGDTEAFF. The CDR3 DNA follows: TGCAGCGTAGACCGAAAGGGTGACACTGAAGCTTTCTTT.

The chain couples TRBV5-4 to TRBJ2-7, with 7 bases that match TRBD1. The V gene end was trimmed by 4 bases and the J gene end by 6 bases; junction bases not matched to a gene: 10. Germline V CDR1 and CDR2: SGHNT, YYREEE (reference sequence). This CDR3 contains 14 residues. This CDR3 reads CASSQSRQGSEQYF. The CDR3 DNA reads as TGTGCCAGCAGCCAATCCCGACAGGGCTCCGAGCAGTACTTC.

The rearrangement uses TRBV28 and TRBJ1-5, with D tentatively TRBD1 (5 bases). Trimming took off 3 bases at V and 0 bases at J, with 9 bases between the two ends. Germline lookup yields CDR1 MDHEN and CDR2 SYDVKM. The CDR3 extends over 15 amino acids. CDR3 DNA sequence: TGTGCCAGCAGTTTCGGGGGGATTAGCAATCAGCCCCAGCATTTT. This gives the protein CASSFGGISNQPQHF.

This clonotype has a handful of counts. In DNA form, the CDR3 reads TGTGCCACCAGTCGTCTCGGGGGCCTCTATGAGCAGTTCTTC. This encodes CATSRLGGLYEQFF. This sequence joins TRBV24-1 and TRBJ2-1; D is possibly TRBD1 or TRBD2 (6 bases each). V gave up 6 bases and J gave up 8 bases, with 16 bases separating them. Germline lookup yields CDR1 KGHDR and CDR2 SFDVKD. This CDR3 has 14 amino acids.

The chain employs TRBV6-2 or TRBV6-3 and TRBJ2-3, with TRBD2 matching 9 bases. CDR3 length: 17 residues. The germline V gene has CDR1 MNHEY and CDR2 SVGEGT. V was clipped by 10 bases and J by 0 bases; unmatched bases: 14. The CDR3 protein is CAIRPSGNLFSTDTQYF. In DNA form, the CDR3 reads TGTGCCATCAGACCTAGCGGGAACCTATTTAGCACAGATACGCAGTATTTT.

This clonotype has more than one count but fewer than ten. V and J are TRBV7-9 and TRBJ1-1; no clear D gene. Germline-derived CDR1 and CDR2 are SEHNR and FQNEAQ (reference sequence). V dropped 5 bases and J dropped 3 bases, with 16 bases sitting between them. This CDR3 is built from 15 residues. This chain's CDR3 is CASSPQSGYDTEAFF. The CDR3 coding sequence is TGTGCCAGCAGCCCCCAATCTGGGTACGACACTGAAGCTTTCTTT.

Comment on this clonotype: A read error may be the cause here, since a much bigger clone is one base away. This chain connects TRBV29-1 to TRBJ2-5; possibly TRBD2 for D (5 bases). This CDR3 is built from 10 residues. Germline V CDR1 and CDR2: SQVTM, ANQGSEA. This CDR3 reads CSPMFGVLCF. The CDR3 coding sequence is TGCAGCCCTATGTTCGGGGTTCTGTGCTTC.

Concerning this clonotype: Germline is not matched at one junction end, which may reflect a read error. This chain joins TRBV11-2 and TRBJ2-4; the D gene is possibly TRBD2 (6 bases). Germline V gene data show CDR1 as SGHAT and CDR2 as FQNNGV. This CDR3 has 15 amino acids. This CDR3 reads CTSTRTNSWSRIQYF. The CDR3 DNA sequence: TGTACCAGCACTCGGACTAACTCCTGGTCGAGGATTCAGTACTTC.

This chain links TRBV6-2 or TRBV6-3 with TRBJ2-1, with 7 bases fitting TRBD2. The CDR3 loop spans 13 amino acids. Trimming cost V 6 bases and J 6 bases; bases outside gene matches: 5. The germline V gene encodes CDR1 MNHEY and CDR2 SVGEGT. The CDR3 region is CASRGTTANEQFF. CDR3 coding DNA: TGTGCCAGCAGAGGGACTACCGCCAATGAGCAGTTCTTC.

Note on this clonotype: Given a much more abundant clone one base away, this may be a read error. The rearrangement links TRBV30 to TRBJ2-7, with D tentatively TRBD1 or TRBD2 (5 bases each). V gave up 7 bases and J gave up 3 bases, with 19 bases separating them. This CDR3 has 14 residues. CDR1 is GTSNPN, CDR2 SVGIG, per germline (reference sequence). The CDR3 protein is CALNERGSGYEQYF. CDR3 nucleotides: TGTGCCTTAAACGAAAGGGGAAGCGGCTACGAGCAGTACTTC.

Notes on this clonotype: This could be a read error, since a much larger clone is one nucleotide away. The rearrangement uses TRBV11-2 and TRBJ2-1; D call uncertain. CDR3 length equals 14 residues. Germline lookup yields CDR1 SGHAT and CDR2 FQNNGV. V lost 1 base to trimming and J lost 7 bases, with 11 bases between them. The CDR3 bases are TGTGCCAGCAGCTTAGCGAGGTCCCAGAATGAGCAGTTCTTC. Translating it yields CASSLARSQNEQFF.

Points on this clonotype: Possible read error: a much larger clone is one base away. V is TRBV12-3 or TRBV12-4 and J is TRBJ2-5; 9 nucleotides match TRBD1. Unmatched junction bases numbered 6, after V lost 6 bases and J lost 7 bases. The CDR3 is made up of 13 amino acids. This chain's CDR3 is CASSRQGEVTQYF. The CDR3 DNA is TGTGCCAGCAGCCGACAGGGGGAAGTGACCCAGTACTTC.

This clonotype was detected once. CDR3 nucleotides: TGTGCCAGCAGCATACAGGGACCTAATGAAAAACTGTTTTTT. Translating gives CASSIQGPNEKLFF. The rearrangement links TRBV28 to TRBJ1-4; tentative D call: TRBD1 (6 bases). V gave up 6 bases and J gave up 3 bases, with 11 bases separating them. The CDR3 covers 14 residues. Germline V gives CDR1 MDHEN, CDR2 SYDVKM.

This clonotype came up a few times. This chain connects TRBV5-5 to TRBJ2-7; 8 bases map to TRBD2. This CDR3 spans 17 amino acids. V gave up 5 bases and J gave up 4 bases; unmatched junction bases: 17. The germline gives CDR1 SGHKS, CDR2 YYEKEE (reference sequence). The CDR3, as DNA: TGTGCCAGCAGTTTCCCCGCCGGGACTAGAATCGTTTACGAGCAGTACTTC. Translation gives CASSFPAGTRIVYEQYF.